One and the same sample provided the 29 T cell receptor beta chains below, sequenced in a study of HIV-infected patients and healthy controls. MiXCR was run by TCRdb on the 5' RACE reads, yielding one entry per CDR3 protein. The profile shows over 55,000 distinct CDR3 sequences, 16% of them singletons. Sequencing was performed on CD4+ T cells from blood. These receptors were taken from a human donor in good health.

The CDR3 protein is CASRVRQGMNTEAFF. The CDR3 DNA reads TGTGCCAGCAGGGTACGACAGGGGATGAACACTGAAGCTTTCTTT. The chain recombines TRBV6-2 or TRBV6-3 with TRBJ1-1, with 8 bases identical to TRBD1. V shed 6 bases, J shed 0 bases, and the junction held 6 bases outside the gene matches. Germline V gene data show CDR1 as MNHEY and CDR2 as SVGEGT. The CDR3 is made up of 15 amino acids.

This clonotype was counted a few times. The rearrangement uses TRBV4-3 and TRBJ1-1; 9 positions agree with TRBD1. Germline loops: CDR1 LGHNA, CDR2 YSLEER. V lost 11 bases to trimming and J lost 6 bases; unmatched junction nucleotides: 22. There are 17 residues in the CDR3. As DNA, the CDR3 is TGCGCCCCCCCCCTGGGTACAGGGGGCGATGTTGTATCTGAAGCTTTCTTT. Its protein is CAPPLGTGGDVVSEAFF.

This clonotype was observed a few times. The chain combines TRBV13 with TRBJ1-1; possibly TRBD1 for D (6 bases). The V end was cut by 4 bases, the J end by 1 base, with 13 bases between. The CDR3 length is 15 residues. Germline V lookup: CDR1 PRHDT, CDR2 FYEKMQ (reference sequence). CDR3 amino acids: CASSSGQTQNTEAFF. The CDR3 coding sequence is TGTGCCAGCAGCTCCGGACAGACTCAGAACACTGAAGCTTTCTTT.

This clonotype occurred many times. J is TRBJ2-3 and V is TRBV20-1, with unresolved D. Trimming removed 2 bases at V and 0 bases at J, with 6 bases between. CDR3 length: 13 amino acids. Germline values: CDR1 DFQATT, CDR2 SNEGSKA (reference sequence). CDR3: CSARLTSTDTQYF. CDR3 sequence (DNA): TGCAGTGCTAGACTGACTAGCACAGATACGCAGTATTTT.

The chain uses TRBV13 and TRBJ2-5, with TRBD2 identical over 8 bases. V trimming: 1 base; J trimming: 7 bases; junction bases outside the gene matches: 8. The CDR3 runs 15 residues. The germline V gene encodes CDR1 PRHDT and CDR2 FYEKMQ (reference sequence). CDR3 in DNA: TGTGCCAGCAGCTTAGCGGGAGGGCCTTCAGGGACCCAGTACTTC. Protein sequence: CASSLAGGPSGTQYF.

This clonotype was recorded at least ten times. The rearrangement joins TRBV7-6 to TRBJ2-7; D might be TRBD1 or TRBD2, each matching 6 bases. Germline V gene data show CDR1 as SGHVS and CDR2 as FNYEAQ. CDR3 length: 14 residues. Trimming cost V 1 base and J 5 bases, with 12 bases left between them. CDR3 in DNA: TGTGCCAGCAGCTTAGTAGGGGGACTGGACGAGCAGTACTTC. Its protein is CASSLVGGLDEQYF.

V usage is TRBV12-3 or TRBV12-4 and J usage is TRBJ1-4; D unclear. V gave up 2 bases and J gave up 10 bases, with 11 bases separating them. The CDR3 has 13 amino acids. Here the CDR3 reads CASSLTQVRKLFF. For the CDR3, the DNA is TGTGCCAGCAGTTTAACGCAGGTGCGAAAACTGTTTTTT.

This chain uses TRBV5-6 with TRBJ2-2, with TRBD2 as a possible D gene (7 bases). Germline lookup yields CDR1 SGHDT and CDR2 YYEEEE. Deletions cut 4 bases from V and 5 bases from J, with 15 bases between. The CDR3 has 15 residues. DNA for the CDR3: TGTGCCAGCAGCCCGCTCGGGGGGCGGACCGGGGAGCTGTTTTTT. Translation: CASSPLGGRTGELFF. The full variable domain, in which reference TRBV5-6 and TRBJ2-2 provide the parts outside the CDR3, is DAGVTQSPTHLIKTRGQQVTLRCSPKSGHDTVSWYQQALGQGPQFIFQYYEEEERQRGNFPDRFSGHQFPNYSSELNVNALLLGDSALYLCASSPLGGRTGELFFGEGSRLTVL.

The chain combines TRBV11-1 with TRBJ1-1; 7 bases line up with TRBD1. The CDR3 runs 13 residues. The germline gives CDR1 SGHAT, CDR2 FQDESV (reference sequence). J was trimmed by 4 bases and V by 5 bases; bases with no gene match: 4. In DNA, the CDR3 is TGTGCCAGCAGCAACGACAGGGTCACTGAAGCTTTCTTT. Encoded protein: CASSNDRVTEAFF.

This chain joins TRBV6-2 or TRBV6-3 and TRBJ1-2; 8 nucleotides agree with TRBD1. The CDR3 contains 15 residues. Trimming at V came to 2 bases and at J to 8 bases, leaving 10 bases not matched to a gene. Germline V gene lookup returns CDR1 MNHEY and CDR2 SVGEGT. The CDR3 region has the DNA TGTGCCAGCAGTTACGGGACAGGAGGAAGTCGGGGCTACACCTTC. Translated: CASSYGTGGSRGYTF.

This clonotype has at least ten counts. The chain is built from TRBV3-1 and TRBJ1-1; D uncertain. Deletions cut 0 bases from V and 0 bases from J, with 5 bases between. The CDR3 totals 14 residues. The germline V gene has CDR1 LGHDT and CDR2 YNNKEL (reference sequence). The CDR3, as DNA: TGTGCCAGCAGCCAAGAGTCGCTGAACACTGAAGCTTTCTTT. Translation gives CASSQESLNTEAFF.

J is TRBJ2-3 and V is TRBV12-3 or TRBV12-4; 9 nucleotides match TRBD1. The ends lost 2 bases at V and 14 bases at J; junction bases unmatched: 2. This CDR3 has 11 amino acids. The CDR3 region has the DNA TGTGCCAGCAGTTTATCGGACAGGGGGTATTTT. Its translation: CASSLSDRGYF.

Only a few counts were recorded for this clonotype. The rearrangement uses TRBV7-2 and TRBJ2-7; D is unclear. In germline, CDR1 is SGHTA, CDR2 FQGNSA. CDR3 length equals 11 residues. V lost 3 bases to trimming and J lost 6 bases, with 6 bases between them. This chain's CDR3 is CASSFIFEQYF. The CDR3 nucleotides are TGTGCCAGCAGCTTTATTTTCGAGCAGTACTTC.

This clonotype occurred a few times. V usage is TRBV6-5 and J usage is TRBJ2-7; 7 bases are shared with TRBD1. CDR1 and CDR2 (germline): MNHEY, SVGAGI. The V gene end was trimmed by 6 bases and the J gene end by 3 bases; junction bases not matched to a gene: 11. CDR3 length: 15 residues. The CDR3 protein is CASRVQQGLSYEQYF. The CDR3 DNA sequence: TGTGCCAGCAGGGTACAACAGGGGTTAAGCTACGAGCAGTACTTC.

As for this clonotype: Germline and junction disagree at one end, which may indicate a read error. The chain recombines TRBV6-1 with TRBJ2-4; maybe TRBD2 (6 bases). CDR3 length equals 13 residues. CDR1 and CDR2 (germline): MNHNS, SASEGT. The chain's CDR3 is CASSEVVRRVPNF. CDR3 nucleotides: TGTGCCAGCAGTGAAGTTGTGAGGAGGGTACCCAACTTC.

The chain carries TRBV29-1 and TRBJ1-1; unclear D gene. With 4 bases removed from V and 3 bases from J, the gap between germline ends came to 12 bases. Germline-derived CDR1 and CDR2 are SQVTM and ANQGSEA. The CDR3 runs to 13 residues. The CDR3 loop reads CSVGEGGDTEAFF. CDR3 coding DNA: TGCAGCGTTGGAGAAGGCGGGGACACTGAAGCTTTCTTT.

The CDR3: CASSLPGQGFGMQFF. The CDR3 region has the DNA TGCGCCAGCAGTCTCCCGGGACAGGGATTTGGTATGCAGTTCTTC. V is TRBV23-1 and J is TRBJ2-1, with TRBD1 identical over 9 bases. TRBV23-1 is an ORF, and what it does is uncertain. The CDR3 runs 15 residues. J was trimmed by 12 bases and V by 4 bases; bases with no gene match: 13.

This clonotype was recorded many times. The rearrangement joins TRBV12-5 to TRBJ1-1; a weak D match, TRBD1 (5 bases). Per the germline V gene, CDR1 is LGHNT and CDR2 is FRNRAP. The CDR3 totals 14 residues. The V and J ends lost 0 bases and 1 base respectively, with 6 bases between them. CDR3 residues: CASGLVQENTEAFF. Written as DNA, the CDR3 is TGTGCTAGTGGTTTGGTACAGGAGAACACTGAAGCTTTCTTT.

The chain employs TRBV27 and TRBJ2-3; D is undetermined. The length of the CDR3 is 15 residues. Germline CDR1 reads MNHEY; CDR2 reads SMNVEV (reference sequence). Between the trimmed V and J ends, which lost 8 bases and 1 base, there was a span of 16 bases. Written as DNA, the CDR3 is TGTGCCAGCGGACCCGCACGATCTCGCACAGATACGCAGTATTTT. It yields the protein CASGPARSRTDTQYF.

The rearrangement uses TRBV20-1 and TRBJ1-3; D is possibly TRBD1 (5 bases). The germline V gene has CDR1 DFQATT and CDR2 SNEGSKA (reference sequence). The CDR3 length is 14 residues. Trimming shortened V by 3 bases and J by 0 bases, and 9 bases separated the two germline ends. In nucleotides, the CDR3 is TGCAGTGCTAGTTACAGGAGCTCTGGAAACACCATATATTTT. As protein: CSASYRSSGNTIYF.

This chain links TRBV15 with TRBJ2-3; no reliable D call. The V gene's germline CDR1 is LNHNV and CDR2 YYDKDF (reference sequence). The CDR3 contains 15 residues. Trimming left V 0 bases short and J 2 bases short, with 9 bases between. CDR3 sequence reads: CATSREGEPTDTQYF. DNA for the CDR3: TGTGCCACCAGCAGAGAGGGCGAACCCACAGATACGCAGTATTTT.

This clonotype was seen a handful of times. The CDR3 sequence is CASSSPRGNTEAFF. The CDR3 nucleotides are TGCGCCAGCAGCTCACCTCGGGGCAACACTGAAGCTTTCTTT. The chain has TRBV5-1 and TRBJ1-1; TRBD1 is a possible D gene (5 bases). Germline loops: CDR1 SGHRS, CDR2 YFSETQ. The CDR3 extends over 14 amino acids. V dropped 3 bases and J dropped 2 bases, with 11 bases sitting between them.

This clonotype was observed at least ten times. The genes are TRBV27 and TRBJ2-3, with 9 bases fitting TRBD2. Losses at the gene ends were 5 bases for V and 2 bases for J; bases not matched to a gene: 5. This CDR3 spans 15 amino acids. The germline V gene has CDR1 MNHEY and CDR2 SMNVEV (reference sequence). The CDR3 DNA follows: TGTGCCAGCAGTGATAGCGGGGGTGACACAGATACGCAGTATTTT. It codes for CASSDSGGDTDTQYF.

V and J are TRBV7-2 and TRBJ2-1; 11 nucleotides line up with TRBD2. In germline, CDR1 is SGHTA, CDR2 FQGNSA. With V trimmed by 4 bases and J by 3 bases, 8 bases remained unmatched. The CDR3 totals 17 residues. The CDR3 loop reads CASSSKPGTSGYNEQFF. As DNA, the CDR3 is TGTGCCAGCAGCTCCAAACCCGGGACTAGCGGCTACAATGAGCAGTTCTTC.

The rearrangement uses TRBV28 and TRBJ2-4; no clear D. Germline V CDR1 and CDR2: MDHEN, SYDVKM. V lost 1 base and J lost 0, with 10 bases in between. The CDR3 extends over 16 amino acids. CDR3 nucleotide sequence: TGTGCCAGCAGTTTATCCCCTGCTCAAGCCAAAAACATTCAGTACTTC. Protein: CASSLSPAQAKNIQYF.

The genes are TRBV14 and TRBJ1-1, with a weak D call TRBD1 (6 bases). Germline V gene sequence: CDR1 SGHDN, CDR2 FVKESK. This CDR3 comprises 15 residues. V dropped 4 bases and J dropped 1 base, with 13 bases sitting between them. CDR3 protein: CASSPRTARNTEAFF. The DNA of the CDR3 is TGTGCCAGCAGCCCAAGGACAGCGAGGAACACTGAAGCTTTCTTT.

There are a few counts of this clonotype. This sequence joins TRBV20-1 and TRBJ2-3; the D is unclear. The CDR3 consists of 13 residues. CDR1 and CDR2 (germline): DFQATT, SNEGSKA (reference sequence). V was cut by 1 base and J by 4 bases, with 9 bases left in between. The CDR3 is CSARVYGADTQYF. CDR3 DNA sequence: TGCAGTGCTAGAGTGTATGGGGCAGATACGCAGTATTTT.

This clonotype was picked up many times. The rearrangement links TRBV24-1 to TRBJ2-5; TRBD1 agrees at 9 bases. The junction had 13 bases not matched to a gene; V was cut back by 7 bases and J by 5 bases. CDR1 is KGHDR and CDR2 is SFDVKD in the germline V gene. The CDR3 contains 16 residues. This CDR3 is CATSTLQQGAYETQYF. CDR3 nucleotides: TGTGCCACCAGCACCCTTCAACAGGGGGCGTATGAGACCCAGTACTTC.

The genes are TRBV29-1 and TRBJ1-1; 8 bases are a match to TRBD1. V lost 5 bases, J lost 3 bases, and 11 bases stayed unmatched. This CDR3 comprises 15 residues. The V gene's germline CDR1 is SQVTM and CDR2 ANQGSEA. The CDR3 DNA follows: TGCAGCGTTCAAATTTACAGGGGGGTCGACACTGAAGCTTTCTTT. This codes for CSVQIYRGVDTEAFF.